The 18 T cell receptor beta chains below come from one sample, sequenced in a study of patients and donors after allogeneic stem cell transplantation. TCRdb ran MiXCR on the RT-PCR reads and lists one entry per CDR3 protein. The data contain about 960,000 distinct CDR3 sequences, approximately 19% of them singletons. The specimen sequenced was blood, either unsorted or a sorted T cell fraction (not recorded which). All receptors come from a human donor who was either an allogeneic HSCT recipient or a stem cell or donor lymphocyte infusion donor (not recorded which). It is not recorded whose cells these are; they may come from a transplant donor.

This clonotype turned up a few times. V and J are TRBV5-6 and TRBJ2-2; no clear D. Germline V gene data show CDR1 as SGHDT and CDR2 as YYEEEE. The V end was cut by 4 bases, the J end by 6 bases, with 16 bases between. There are 15 residues in the CDR3. The CDR3 coding sequence is TGTGCCAGCAGCACGCTGAGGTTGGGCCCCGGGGAGCTGTTTTTT. Protein sequence: CASSTLRLGPGELFF.

V usage is TRBV6-1 and J usage is TRBJ2-7, with 7 nucleotides matching TRBD2. Germline loops: CDR1 MNHNS, CDR2 SASEGT. After removal of 6 bases from V and 4 bases from J, the junction contained 12 bases not matched to a gene. The CDR3 has 15 amino acids. The CDR3 DNA sequence: TGTGCCAGCAGAGTCGGAGGTGCGGGAGCGTACGAGCAGTACTTC. Translating gives CASRVGGAGAYEQYF.

This clonotype has just a few counts. The chain has TRBV9 and TRBJ2-6; perhaps TRBD2 as D (5 bases). The CDR3 spans 17 residues. CDR1 SGDLS and CDR2 YYNGEE come from the germline V gene. Trimming took off 0 bases at V and 0 bases at J, with 10 bases between the two ends. CDR3 DNA sequence: TGTGCCAGCAGCGTAGTCGGAGGAGCCTCTGGGGCCAACGTCCTGACTTTC. Amino acids: CASSVVGGASGANVLTF.

The chain couples TRBV6-2 or TRBV6-3 to TRBJ1-1, with D unclear. Germline CDR1 reads MNHEY; CDR2 reads SVGEGT. The V end was cut by 4 bases, the J end by 0 bases, with 9 bases between. The CDR3 has 14 residues. In nucleotides, the CDR3 is TGTGCCAGCAGTTCGACACAATTGAACACTGAAGCTTTCTTT. This sequence encodes CASSSTQLNTEAFF.

V usage is TRBV5-1 and J usage is TRBJ1-4; 8 bases agree with TRBD1. CDR1 is SGHRS, CDR2 YFSETQ, per germline. This CDR3 contains 14 residues. V gave up 3 bases and J gave up 4 bases; unmatched junction bases: 2. The CDR3 is CASSWTGFNEKLFF. CDR3 coding DNA: TGCGCCAGCAGCTGGACAGGGTTTAATGAAAAACTGTTTTTT.

This rearrangement joins TRBV6-2 or TRBV6-3 to TRBJ2-1; perhaps D is TRBD1 or TRBD2 (5 bases each). Germline-derived CDR1 and CDR2 are MNHEY and SVGEGT. The CDR3 is 13 amino acids. The ends were cut back, 6 bases at V and 10 bases at J, with 16 bases in the middle. CDR3 DNA sequence: TGTGCCAGCAGAGATGGAGAGGGGCGGGAGCAGTTCTTC. It yields the protein CASRDGEGREQFF.

This clonotype has more than one count but fewer than ten. The CDR3, as DNA: TGCGCCAGCAGCCAAGAGAGGGCTGGTGGCTACACCTTC. Translated: CASSQERAGGYTF. The chain carries TRBV4-1 and TRBJ1-2; unclear D gene. Looked up from germline, CDR1 is MGHRA and CDR2 is YSYEKL. V lost 0 bases and J 7 bases, leaving 9 bases between the germline ends. This CDR3 is 13 amino acids long.

This clonotype was detected ten times or more. The chain links TRBV20-1 to TRBJ2-5; D is possibly TRBD2 (6 bases). The CDR3 sequence is 15 residues long. Germline loops: CDR1 DFQATT, CDR2 SNEGSKA (reference sequence). Trimming took off 4 bases at V and 4 bases at J, with 19 bases between the two ends. The CDR3 here is CSATPGLRDLETQYF. The CDR3 bases are TGCAGTGCTACCCCCGGATTGCGGGACTTAGAGACCCAGTACTTC.

There are many counts of this clonotype. This sequence joins TRBV12-3 or TRBV12-4 and TRBJ1-6, with a tentative D call TRBD1 (6 bases). The germline V and J ends were trimmed by 6 bases and 7 bases, with 16 bases remaining between them. CDR3 length: 15 amino acids. The CDR3 DNA reads as TGTGCCAGCAGCTACCTAGACAGGTTAAATTCACCCCTCCACTTT. This sequence encodes CASSYLDRLNSPLHF.

This clonotype was counted many times. The chain is built from TRBV12-3 or TRBV12-4 and TRBJ2-1, with D tentatively TRBD1 (6 bases). Deletions cut 5 bases from V and 10 bases from J, with 15 bases between. The CDR3 is made up of 13 amino acids. The CDR3 here is CASSPYRGGEQFF. The CDR3 DNA reads TGTGCCAGCAGTCCCTACCGAGGGGGAGAGCAGTTCTTC.

The chain uses TRBV5-5 and TRBJ1-4; 7 nucleotides agree with TRBD1. CDR1 and CDR2 from the germline V gene are SGHKS and YYEKEE (reference sequence). The CDR3 loop spans 15 amino acids. Trimming took 4 bases from V and 3 from J; bases not matched to a gene: 6. The CDR3 reads CASSDHRGANEKLFF. For the CDR3, the DNA is TGTGCCAGCAGCGATCACAGGGGAGCTAATGAAAAACTGTTTTTT.

In its sample, this clonotype was seen many times. The chain links TRBV9 to TRBJ1-5, with D possibly matching TRBD1 (6 bases). Germline V gene sequence: CDR1 SGDLS, CDR2 YYNGEE. This CDR3 has 14 residues. Trimming took off 3 bases at V and 3 bases at J, with 10 bases between the two ends. The CDR3 is CASSGTALNQPQHF. Here the CDR3 DNA reads TGTGCCAGCAGCGGGACAGCCCTCAATCAGCCCCAGCATTTT.

The J gene is TRBJ2-2, the V gene TRBV6-2 or TRBV6-3; maybe TRBD2 (6 bases). The CDR3 spans 16 residues. CDR1 is MNHEY, CDR2 SVGEGT, per germline. V dropped 6 bases and J dropped 9 bases, with 23 bases sitting between them. CDR3 sequence (DNA): TGTGCCAGCAGCCGGACTACACCTACCGGAGGCCGGGAGCTGTTTTTT. This gives the protein CASSRTTPTGGRELFF.

This clonotype has just one count. The rearrangement uses TRBV12-5 and TRBJ1-2; D might be TRBD1 (5 bases). This CDR3 has 16 residues. Germline V gene data show CDR1 as LGHNT and CDR2 as FRNRAP. V gave up 0 bases and J gave up 4 bases, with 15 bases separating them. The chain's CDR3 is CASGLVIGQGGYGYTF. CDR3 bases: TGTGCTAGTGGTTTGGTAATCGGGCAGGGCGGCTATGGCTACACCTTC.

The chain combines TRBV4-1 with TRBJ2-1; D might be TRBD1 (5 bases). Germline CDR1 reads MGHRA; CDR2 reads YSYEKL. The V end lost 2 bases, the J end lost 7 bases, and 15 bases lay between the germline ends. The CDR3 contains 15 residues. CDR3 sequence reads: CASSQIRASWNEQFF. CDR3 sequence (DNA): TGCGCCAGCAGCCAAATCAGGGCCAGTTGGAATGAGCAGTTCTTC.

This chain joins TRBV27 and TRBJ1-5; possibly TRBD1 for D (5 bases). There are 14 residues in the CDR3. V was trimmed by 6 bases and J by 4 bases, leaving 13 bases between them. The V gene's germline CDR1 is MNHEY and CDR2 SMNVEV (reference sequence). This chain's CDR3 is CASSPWGPNQPQHF. Here the CDR3 DNA reads TGTGCCAGCAGCCCCTGGGGACCTAATCAGCCCCAGCATTTT.

The rearrangement links TRBV10-3 to TRBJ2-3; D uncertain. There are 12 residues in the CDR3. Germline V gene lookup returns CDR1 ENHRY and CDR2 SYGVKD. V was cut by 3 bases and J by 6 bases, with 7 bases left in between. CDR3: CAISDVGDTQYF. The CDR3 DNA reads TGTGCCATCAGTGATGTTGGGGATACGCAGTATTTT.

A few counts support this clonotype. Here the CDR3 reads CASSPRPGLLTDTQYF. CDR3 coding DNA: TGCGCCAGCAGCCCCCGCCCGGGGCTTCTCACAGATACGCAGTATTTT. The chain uses TRBV5-1 and TRBJ2-3, with D perhaps given as TRBD1 or TRBD2 (5 bases each). The CDR3 loop spans 16 amino acids. V gave up 4 bases and J gave up 2 bases, with 17 bases separating them. Germline loops: CDR1 SGHRS, CDR2 YFSETQ. The full variable domain, with the rest looked up from reference TRBV5-1 and TRBJ2-3, is KAGVTQTPRYLIKTRGQQVTLSCSPISGHRSVSWYQQTPGQGLQFLFEYFSETQRNKGNFPGRFSGRQFSNSRSEMNVSTLELGDSALYLCASSPRPGLLTDTQYFGPGTRLTVL.